Detailed here is one T cell receptor (beta chain). Antigen unknown. These data are taken from a study of a mutant IDH1 vaccine in newly diagnosed glioma. The wider study: Most had both radiotherapy and temozolomide beforehand; others had only one.

TCRdb's table, derived via immunoSEQ multiplex PCR, lists solely in-frame clones and lacks some. The table lists around 51,000 clones, about three quarters of them singletons, with about 1.8% in the top ten. Time point meaning: week 5, during vaccination. Doses of 300 ug of mutant IDH1 20-mer peptide were given with topical imiquimod. CDR3 length equals 13 residues. V was clipped by 3 bases and J by 7 bases, with 9 bases between them. Germline CDR1 is LGHNA and CDR2 is YSLEER. The V call is TRBV4-3, the J call TRBJ1-4; D uncertain. The source is a woman between 35 and 50 years old with glioma. The source was PBMCs, collected from a glioma patient whose treatment included an IDH1 peptide vaccine. In nucleotides, the CDR3 is TGCGCCAGCAGCCAGTCCCTCTCTGAAAAACTGTTTTTT. It encodes CASSQSLSEKLFF.